The T cell receptor beta chain described here comes from a study of T cells in Graves' hyperthyroidism and ophthalmopathy. RNA transcripts were the template for amplifying TCR beta CDR3 regions. HTBI primers were the set used in a first-round RT-PCR of the TCR CDR3. TCRdb called the multiplex PCR reads again in MiXCR, with one record for every CDR3 protein. The profile shows about 570,000 distinct CDR3 sequences, 14% of them singletons. The V gene's germline CDR1 is SGHTA and CDR2 FQGNSA. The CDR3 has 14 amino acids. V was shortened by 4 bases and J by 2 bases, with 12 bases between the two germline ends.

The receptor's source is a middle-aged woman with Graves' hyperthyroidism. This chain joins TRBV7-2 and TRBJ2-7; D tentatively fits TRBD1 or TRBD2 (5 bases each). Specimen: blood. Here the CDR3 reads CASSYGTVAYEQYF. Written as DNA, the CDR3 is TGTGCCAGCAGCTACGGGACCGTTGCCTACGAGCAGTACTTC. Full variable domain (rest looked up from reference TRBV7-2 and TRBJ2-7): GAGVSQSPSNKVTEKGKDVELRCDPISGHTALYWYRQSLGQGLEFLIYFQGNSAPDKSGLPSDRFSAERTGGSVSTLTIQRTQQEDSAVYLCASSYGTVAYEQYFGPGTRLTVT.